Following are 19 T cell receptor beta chains from one sample sequenced in a study of early T cells in non-severe SARS-CoV-2 infection. Using its own MiXCR run on the 5' RACE reads, TCRdb lists one record per CDR3 protein. The repertoire holds around 52,000 distinct CDR3 sequences, with around 10% as singletons. Sequencing was performed on whole blood. The receptor set was obtained from an adult who was a healthcare worker with PCR-confirmed SARS-CoV-2 infection or an uninfected control (not recorded which).

J is TRBJ2-7 and V is TRBV6-5; D is unresolved. CDR3 length: 13 amino acids. Germline V gene data show CDR1 as MNHEY and CDR2 as SVGAGI. V was cut by 7 bases and J by 3 bases, with 13 bases left in between. CDR3 DNA: TGTGCCAGCACCACTCTGGGCCGCTACGAGCAGTACTTC. Its protein product is CASTTLGRYEQYF.

This clonotype was recorded many times. V is TRBV28 and J is TRBJ2-7; D uncertain. Germline values: CDR1 MDHEN, CDR2 SYDVKM. The CDR3 extends over 12 amino acids. Trimming removed 5 bases from V and 6 bases from J, with 11 bases in between. CDR3 DNA sequence: TGTGCCAGCAGTACCGGAGCATTCGAGCAGTACTTC. This translates into CASSTGAFEQYF.

This clonotype was seen a few times. This chain connects TRBV19 to TRBJ2-2; 10 bases fit TRBD1. V gave up 4 bases and J gave up 4 bases; unmatched junction bases: 6. There are 16 residues in the CDR3. Germline V CDR1 and CDR2: LNHDA, SQIVND (reference sequence). CDR3 in amino acids: CASSTDRGLVTGELFF. The CDR3 DNA sequence: TGTGCCAGTAGTACCGACAGGGGGCTTGTCACCGGGGAGCTGTTTTTT.

This rearrangement joins TRBV5-6 to TRBJ2-3; no definite D call. The CDR3 spans 12 residues. V lost 4 bases and J lost 7, with 10 bases in between. Germline V CDR1 and CDR2: SGHDT, YYEEEE. The CDR3 loop is CASSQTTYTQYF. The DNA of the CDR3 is TGTGCCAGCAGCCAGACGACTTATACGCAGTATTTT.

The chain recombines TRBV28 with TRBJ2-5; D remains ambiguous. Between the trimmed V and J ends, which lost 2 bases and 7 bases, there was a span of 8 bases. The CDR3 has 12 amino acids. Looked up from germline, CDR1 is MDHEN and CDR2 is SYDVKM. The CDR3 protein is CASSLRGGTQYF. The DNA of the CDR3 is TGTGCCAGCAGTTTACGCGGTGGGACCCAGTACTTC.

About this clonotype: The junction shows a germline mismatch at one end, possibly a read error. The rearrangement joins TRBV5-1 to TRBJ2-2; TRBD2 might be the D (5 bases). This CDR3 contains 14 residues. CDR1 and CDR2 from the germline V gene are SGHRS and YFSETQ. The CDR3 loop is CASSFSTITGELLF. The CDR3 coding sequence is TGCGCCAGCAGCTTCTCGACCATCACCGGGGAGCTGCTTTTT. Full variable domain (remainder filled in from reference TRBV5-1 and TRBJ2-2): KAGVTQTPRYLIKTRGQQVTLSCSPISGHRSVSWYQQTPGQGLQFLFEYFSETQRNKGNFPGRFSGRQFSNSRSEMNVSTLELGDSALYLCASSFSTITGELLFGEGSRLTVL.

Here the CDR3 reads CASSLEGQAYEQYF. CDR3 sequence (DNA): TGTGCCAGCAGCTTGGAAGGGCAGGCCTACGAGCAGTACTTC. This chain links TRBV5-4 with TRBJ2-7; D unclear. The CDR3 runs to 14 residues. V was pared by 0 bases and J by 2 bases, with 9 bases between. Germline V CDR1 and CDR2: SGHNT, YYREEE (reference sequence).

The CDR3 is CSARVQRLAGAGTQYF. The CDR3 nucleotides read TGCAGTGCTAGAGTACAGAGACTAGCGGGAGCTGGTACGCAGTATTTT. The chain uses TRBV20-1 and TRBJ2-3, with 12 bases matching TRBD2. Germline CDR1 reads DFQATT; CDR2 reads SNEGSKA (reference sequence). The CDR3 is made up of 16 amino acids. Unmatched junction bases numbered 10, after V lost 1 base and J lost 8 bases.

This clonotype was observed many times. This sequence joins TRBV28 and TRBJ2-1, with 9 bases identical to TRBD1. The length of the CDR3 is 13 residues. Trimming took 3 bases from V and 8 from J; bases not matched to a gene: 2. Germline CDR1 MDHEN, CDR2 SYDVKM. The CDR3 loop is CASSFRDRDEQFF. CDR3 coding DNA: TGTGCCAGCAGTTTCCGGGACAGGGATGAGCAGTTCTTC.

This clonotype was observed a few times. The chain recombines TRBV11-3 with TRBJ2-1, with a weak D call TRBD1 (5 bases). Trimming cost V 5 bases and J 12 bases, with 17 bases left between them. Germline V gives CDR1 SGHNT, CDR2 YENEEA. CDR3 length equals 13 residues. For the CDR3, the DNA is TGTGCCAGCAGCCTCAGCCCGGACACCCCGCAGTTCTTC. Encoded protein: CASSLSPDTPQFF.

The chain couples TRBV6-2 or TRBV6-3 to TRBJ2-1, with TRBD2 matching 9 bases. Trimming removed 2 bases from V and 10 bases from J; junction bases left unmatched: 12. CDR1 MNHEY and CDR2 SVGEGT come from the germline V gene. The CDR3 spans 16 residues. The CDR3 spells CASSYGPGLAEWEQFF. CDR3 sequence (DNA): TGTGCCAGCAGTTACGGTCCGGGACTAGCCGAGTGGGAGCAGTTCTTC.

This clonotype was seen repeatedly, ten times or more. The V call is TRBV6-6, the J call TRBJ1-1; 10 bases match TRBD1. The V and J ends lost 6 bases and 1 base, in that order; junction bases with no gene match: 2. CDR3 size: 14 residues. The germline CDR1 and CDR2 sequences are MNHNY and SVGAGI (reference sequence). The CDR3 DNA reads TGTGCCAGCAGCAGACAGGGGGCGAACACTGAAGCTTTCTTT. It specifies CASSRQGANTEAFF.

The chain employs TRBV11-2 and TRBJ2-1, with 7 positions matching TRBD1. Germline lookup yields CDR1 SGHAT and CDR2 FQNNGV. CDR3 length: 16 residues. V lost 5 bases and J lost 7; bases outside the gene matches: 14. The CDR3 here is CASSPSLGQISNEQFF. CDR3 DNA sequence: TGTGCCAGCAGCCCCAGTCTGGGACAGATAAGTAATGAGCAGTTCTTC.

This clonotype was counted between two and nine times. This chain links TRBV5-1 with TRBJ2-3; TRBD2 matches 11 bases. The germline CDR1 and CDR2 sequences are SGHRS and YFSETQ. There are 16 residues in the CDR3. V lost 3 bases to trimming and J lost 1 base; unmatched junction nucleotides: 4. CDR3 nucleotide sequence: TGCGCCAGCAGCTCGGCGACTAGCGGGGGCACAGATACGCAGTATTTT. Translating gives CASSSATSGGTDTQYF. The entire variable domain, with the rest obtained from reference TRBV5-1 and TRBJ2-3, is as follows: KAGVTQTPRYLIKTRGQQVTLSCSPISGHRSVSWYQQTPGQGLQFLFEYFSETQRNKGNFPGRFSGRQFSNSRSEMNVSTLELGDSALYLCASSSATSGGTDTQYFGPGTRLTVL.

In its sample, this clonotype was seen many times. The chain combines TRBV9 with TRBJ1-2; D might be TRBD1 (5 bases). Between the trimmed V and J ends, which lost 6 bases and 9 bases, there was a span of 12 bases. Germline V lookup: CDR1 SGDLS, CDR2 YYNGEE. There are 11 residues in the CDR3. For the CDR3, the DNA is TGTGCCAGCAACACGGACATTCGCTACACCTTC. Translation: CASNTDIRYTF.

This clonotype was counted a few times. V is TRBV28 and J is TRBJ2-1, with TRBD1 matching over 7 bases. The junction had 1 base not matched to a gene; V was cut back by 5 bases and J by 0 bases. The V gene's germline CDR1 is MDHEN and CDR2 SYDVKM. The CDR3 contains 14 residues. The CDR3 coding sequence is TGTGCCAGCAGTGCAGGGGGCTCCTACAATGAGCAGTTCTTC. The encoded protein is CASSAGGSYNEQFF.

This chain links TRBV29-1 with TRBJ2-1, with a tentative D call TRBD2 (7 bases). Germline loops: CDR1 SQVTM, CDR2 ANQGSEA. The CDR3 contains 19 residues. V gave up 1 base and J gave up 1 base, with 23 bases separating them. The CDR3 spells CSVEGGYAGADLSYNEQFF. DNA for the CDR3: TGCAGCGTTGAAGGAGGGTACGCGGGGGCGGACCTGTCCTACAATGAGCAGTTCTTC.

This clonotype was recorded many times. V usage is TRBV27 and J usage is TRBJ2-7, with 7 bases matching TRBD1. Germline-derived CDR1 and CDR2 are MNHEY and SMNVEV (reference sequence). This CDR3 is 15 amino acids long. The junction had 10 bases not matched to a gene; V was cut back by 1 base and J by 7 bases. The CDR3 region has the DNA TGTGCCAGCAGTTTATTTGGGACAGCAAGTGGGGAGCAGTACTTC. Amino acid sequence: CASSLFGTASGEQYF.

This clonotype has only a few counts. The rearrangement links TRBV29-1 to TRBJ1-2; 7 nucleotides line up with TRBD1. The CDR3 runs to 13 residues. Germline V CDR1 and CDR2: SQVTM, ANQGSEA. V gave up 0 bases and J gave up 4 bases; unmatched junction bases: 2. CDR3 in DNA: TGCAGCGTTGAAGAGGACAGGACCTATGGCTACACCTTC. Encoded protein: CSVEEDRTYGYTF. Variable domain in full (rest from reference TRBV29-1 and TRBJ1-2): SAVISQKPSRDICQRGTSLTIQCQVDSQVTMMFWYRQQPGQSLTLIATANQGSEATYESGFVIDKFPISRPNLTFSTLTVSNMSPEDSSIYLCSVEEDRTYGYTFGSGTRLTVV.